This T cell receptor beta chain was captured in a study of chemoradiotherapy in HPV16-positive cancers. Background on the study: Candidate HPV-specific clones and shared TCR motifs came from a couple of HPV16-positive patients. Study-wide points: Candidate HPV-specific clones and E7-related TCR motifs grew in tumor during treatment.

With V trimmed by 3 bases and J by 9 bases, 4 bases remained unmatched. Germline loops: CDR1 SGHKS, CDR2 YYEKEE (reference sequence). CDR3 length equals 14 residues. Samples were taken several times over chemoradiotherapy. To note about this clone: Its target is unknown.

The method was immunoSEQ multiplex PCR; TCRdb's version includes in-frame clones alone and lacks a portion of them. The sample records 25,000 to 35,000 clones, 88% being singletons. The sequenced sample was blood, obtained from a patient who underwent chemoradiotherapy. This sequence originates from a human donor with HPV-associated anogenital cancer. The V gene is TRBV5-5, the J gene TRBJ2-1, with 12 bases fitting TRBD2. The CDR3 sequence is CASSWGTSGSEQFF. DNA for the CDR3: TGTGCCAGCAGCTGGGGGACTAGCGGGTCTGAGCAGTTCTTC.